The 32 T cell receptor beta chains below were found in one sample sequenced in a study of shared clonotypes between healthy human individuals. The method was immunoSEQ multiplex PCR; TCRdb's version includes in-frame clones alone and lacks a portion of them. The data show 550,000 to 800,000 clones, with around 74% seen just once and under 2% held by the top ten. The sequencing sample was made of memory CD4+ T cells sorted from blood. Subset here: CD45RA-negative fraction. Receptors originate from a woman between 25 and 40 years old in good health.

This clone showed up just a few times. The V call is TRBV2, the J call TRBJ1-4; D is unresolved. In germline, CDR1 is SNHLY, CDR2 FYNNEI. CDR3 length: 13 amino acids. V was clipped by 5 bases and J by 8 bases, with 12 bases between them. The CDR3 here is CASSFEAEEKLFF. The CDR3 coding sequence is TGTGCCAGCAGTTTCGAGGCGGAGGAAAAACTGTTTTTT.

The chain joins TRBV6-6 to TRBJ2-7, with D possibly called TRBD1 or TRBD2 (5 bases each). V lost 8 bases and J lost 5, with 13 bases in between. The germline CDR1 and CDR2 sequences are MNHNY and SVGAGI (reference sequence). The length of the CDR3 is 12 residues. This chain's CDR3 is CASRDPENEQYF. For the CDR3, the DNA is TGTGCCAGCCGGGACCCTGAGAACGAGCAGTACTTC.

In its sample, this clone was seen once. This rearrangement joins TRBV4-1 to TRBJ2-4; 14 nucleotides line up with TRBD2. V gave up 1 base and J gave up 6 bases; unmatched junction bases: 5. The CDR3 has 17 amino acids. Germline lookup yields CDR1 MGHRA and CDR2 YSYEKL. CDR3 amino acids: CASSQGGLAGARNIQYF. CDR3 nucleotides: TGCGCCAGCAGCCAAGGGGGACTAGCGGGAGCAAGAAACATTCAGTACTTC.

The chain uses TRBV6-6 and TRBJ2-7, with a possible D match to TRBD2 (5 bases). This CDR3 is built from 13 residues. Germline V gene lookup returns CDR1 MNHNY and CDR2 SVGAGI (reference sequence). V lost 10 bases and J lost 4, with 17 bases in between. The chain's CDR3 is CAMRTDGEYEQYF. Written as DNA, the CDR3 is TGTGCCATGCGGACTGACGGAGAGTACGAGCAGTACTTC.

The rearrangement uses TRBV7-2 and TRBJ2-5; D might be TRBD2 (5 bases). This CDR3 contains 15 residues. Germline V gene sequence: CDR1 SGHTA, CDR2 FQGNSA. The ends were cut back, 3 bases at V and 5 bases at J, with 16 bases in the middle. CDR3 loop: CASSFQLGGGETQYF. The CDR3, as DNA: TGTGCCAGCAGCTTTCAACTAGGCGGTGGGGAGACCCAGTACTTC.

As to this clone: Since a much larger clone is just one base distant, this may be a read error. Other DNA sequences in the sample encode the same CDR3. V is TRBV11-3 and J is TRBJ2-1, with 8 positions matching TRBD1. Germline CDR1 and CDR2: SGHNT and YENEEA. Germline trimming cut 0 bases from V and 3 bases from J; bases unmatched to any gene: 7. The CDR3 loop spans 17 amino acids. CDR3 coding DNA: TGTGCCAGCAGCTTAGATTCCGGGACAGGTGGCTACAATGAGCAGTTCTTC. Protein: CASSLDSGTGGYNEQFF.

This chain uses TRBV27 with TRBJ1-3, with 8 bases fitting TRBD1. J gave up 7 bases and V 5 bases, and 4 bases lay outside the gene matches. Germline assignment: CDR1 MNHEY and CDR2 SMNVEV (reference sequence). The CDR3 contains 13 residues. CDR3 sequence: CASSGTGGNTIYF. The CDR3 DNA is TGTGCCAGCAGTGGGACAGGAGGGAACACCATATATTTT.

This clone has more than one count but fewer than ten. This chain connects TRBV2 to TRBJ1-1, with D possibly being TRBD1 (6 bases). The germline gives CDR1 SNHLY, CDR2 FYNNEI. V shed 9 bases and J shed 4 bases, with 15 bases lying between them. This CDR3 is 13 amino acids long. The CDR3 sequence is CASTKQGRTEAFF. DNA for the CDR3: TGTGCCAGTACCAAACAGGGTCGCACTGAAGCTTTCTTT. Together with reference TRBV2 and TRBJ1-1, the CDR3 gives the full variable domain: EPEVTQTPSHQVTQMGQEVILRCVPISNHLYFYWYRQILGQKVEFLVSFYNNEISEKSEIFDDQFSVERPDGSNFTLKIRSTKLEDSAMYFCASTKQGRTEAFFGQGTRLTVV.

The gene calls are TRBV12-2 and TRBJ1-5; the listed D gene, TRBD1, was not tested against the DNA. TRBV12-2 represents a pseudogene. This CDR3 is 14 amino acids long. CDR3 protein: CASRSRGSNQPQHF. DNA for the CDR3: TGTGCAAGTCGCTCAAGGGGTAGCAATCAGCCCCAGCATTTT.

The chain joins TRBV5-4 to TRBJ1-1; D is possibly TRBD1 (6 bases). The germline CDR1 and CDR2 sequences are SGHNT and YYREEE (reference sequence). The CDR3 has 16 amino acids. The V gene lost 6 bases and the J gene lost 1 base, with 19 bases spanning the gap. As DNA, the CDR3 is TGTGCCAGCACGACTATCAGGGGTGGAGGGAACACTGAAGCTTTCTTT. Protein: CASTTIRGGGNTEAFF. Drawing the rest from reference TRBV5-4 and TRBJ1-1, the complete variable domain is ETGVTQSPTHLIKTRGQQVTLRCSSQSGHNTVSWYQQALGQGPQFIFQYYREEENGRGNFPPRFSGLQFPNYSSELNVNALELDDSALYLCASTTIRGGGNTEAFFGQGTRLTVV.

V usage is TRBV2 and J usage is TRBJ2-2; TRBD1 matches 7 bases. Germline V gene sequence: CDR1 SNHLY, CDR2 FYNNEI. The CDR3 is 14 residues long. The J segment lost 1 base and the V segment lost 5 bases, leaving 1 base of the junction unmatched. The CDR3 DNA is TGTGCCAGCAGTCGACAGGGGAACACCGGGGAGCTGTTTTTT. Translated, it gives CASSRQGNTGELFF. The full variable domain, its missing parts supplied by reference TRBV2 and TRBJ2-2, is EPEVTQTPSHQVTQMGQEVILRCVPISNHLYFYWYRQILGQKVEFLVSFYNNEISEKSEIFDDQFSVERPDGSNFTLKIRSTKLEDSAMYFCASSRQGNTGELFFGEGSRLTVL.

The gene calls are TRBV11-2 and TRBJ2-3; D unresolved. The CDR3 runs 15 residues. The ends were cut back, 2 bases at V and 2 bases at J, with 11 bases in the middle. Per the germline V gene, CDR1 is SGHAT and CDR2 is FQNNGV. Here the CDR3 DNA reads TGTGCCAGCAGCTTATTACGGGCAACCACAGATACGCAGTATTTT. Encoded protein: CASSLLRATTDTQYF.

The rearrangement links TRBV11-1 to TRBJ1-1, with D uncertain. This CDR3 is built from 13 residues. Germline V gene sequence: CDR1 SGHAT, CDR2 FQDESV (reference sequence). Trimming removed 1 base from V and 4 bases from J, with 7 bases in between. CDR3 DNA sequence: TGTGCCAGCAGCTTAGGTTTGGGCACTGAAGCTTTCTTT. Its protein is CASSLGLGTEAFF. The complete variable domain, with remaining parts taken from reference TRBV11-1 and TRBJ1-1, reads EAEVAQSPRYKITEKSQAVAFWCDPISGHATLYWYRQILGQGPELLVQFQDESVVDDSQLPKDRFSAERLKGVDSTLKIQPAELGDSAMYLCASSLGLGTEAFFGQGTRLTVV.

Many counts were recorded for this clone. V gene TRBV11-2 combines with J gene TRBJ1-1; unclear D gene. The CDR3 covers 12 residues. Trimming shortened V by 1 base and J by 10 bases, and 10 bases separated the two germline ends. Germline assignment: CDR1 SGHAT and CDR2 FQNNGV. CDR3 sequence (DNA): TGTGCCAGCAGCTTAGTAGAGGGTGGAGCTTTCTTT. Residues: CASSLVEGGAFF.

This chain joins TRBV5-1 and TRBJ2-3; 9 bases line up with TRBD2. The CDR3 contains 15 residues. The trim removed 3 bases at V and 3 bases at J, leaving 5 bases unmatched. The germline gives CDR1 SGHRS, CDR2 YFSETQ. CDR3 amino acids: CASSSMTSGTDTQYF. The CDR3 DNA sequence: TGCGCCAGCAGCTCCATGACTAGCGGAACAGATACGCAGTATTTT.

This chain connects TRBV9 to TRBJ2-1, with 9 bases matching TRBD1. Unmatched junction bases numbered 11, after V lost 5 bases and J lost 5 bases. Germline V CDR1 and CDR2: SGDLS, YYNGEE. The CDR3 has 16 residues. CDR3: CASSQPGQGGHNEQFF. CDR3 DNA sequence: TGTGCCAGCAGTCAACCGGGACAGGGCGGGCACAATGAGCAGTTCTTC.

This clone was counted once. The V and J genes are TRBV7-6 and TRBJ2-1; D perhaps matches TRBD2 (6 bases). The CDR3 extends over 14 amino acids. Germline CDR1 is SGHVS and CDR2 is FNYEAQ. Trimming removed 5 bases at V and 4 bases at J, with 12 bases between. The CDR3 region is CASSLGSNYNEQFF. In DNA form, the CDR3 reads TGTGCCAGCAGCCTCGGGAGCAATTACAATGAGCAGTTCTTC.

The V call is TRBV5-1, the J call TRBJ2-7; D is possibly TRBD1 (5 bases). The CDR3 loop spans 12 amino acids. V shed 5 bases and J shed 4 bases, with 10 bases lying between them. CDR1 SGHRS and CDR2 YFSETQ come from the germline V gene. CDR3 region: CASRRQQYEQYF. DNA of the CDR3: TGCGCCAGCAGACGACAGCAATACGAGCAGTACTTC.

The gene calls are TRBV30 and TRBJ2-3; D is uncertain. The CDR3 is 12 residues long. Looked up from germline, CDR1 is GTSNPN and CDR2 is SVGIG (reference sequence). V gave up 1 base and J gave up 7 bases, with 9 bases separating them. The CDR3 spells CAWSGQSNTQYF. The CDR3 nucleotides are TGTGCCTGGAGTGGTCAGTCCAATACGCAGTATTTT.

This CDR3 reads CATSRGRTNEKLFF. The CDR3 DNA sequence: TGTGCCACCAGCAGGGGGCGTACTAATGAAAAACTGTTTTTT. The genes are TRBV15 and TRBJ1-4, with D perhaps TRBD1 (5 bases). Germline V CDR1 and CDR2: LNHNV, YYDKDF (reference sequence). With 3 bases removed from V and 2 bases from J, the gap between germline ends came to 7 bases. The CDR3 contains 14 residues.

This clone was picked up a small number of times. This chain connects TRBV9 to TRBJ2-2; D call uncertain. This CDR3 is 14 amino acids long. The germline V gene has CDR1 SGDLS and CDR2 YYNGEE. The ends were cut back, 4 bases at V and 2 bases at J, with 9 bases in the middle. The CDR3 protein is CASSPYANTGELFF. As DNA, the CDR3 is TGTGCCAGCAGCCCCTACGCAAACACCGGGGAGCTGTTTTTT.

This clone was counted once. Germline and junction disagree at one end, which may indicate a read error. The rearrangement uses TRBV7-9 and TRBJ2-3; 8 positions agree with TRBD1. This CDR3 has 13 residues. In germline, CDR1 is SEHNR, CDR2 FQNEAQ (reference sequence). The CDR3: CASSSGKKLQGVF. The CDR3 nucleotides are TGTGCCAGCAGCTCAGGAAAGAAACTACAGGGGGTCTTT.

The chain couples TRBV19 to TRBJ2-7; the D gene is possibly TRBD1 (6 bases). Germline CDR1 and CDR2: LNHDA and SQIVND (reference sequence). The length of the CDR3 is 14 residues. With 3 bases removed from V and 7 bases from J, the gap between germline ends came to 16 bases. This chain's CDR3 is CASSMDRLPKEQYF. The CDR3, as DNA: TGTGCCAGTAGTATGGACAGACTCCCTAAGGAGCAGTACTTC.

This rearrangement joins TRBV5-1 to TRBJ2-3, with a possible D match to TRBD2 (5 bases). The CDR3 contains 16 residues. Trimming took 4 bases from V and 2 from J, leaving 17 bases between them. CDR1 SGHRS and CDR2 YFSETQ come from the germline V gene. The CDR3 reads CASSTGKLTPTDTQYF. For the CDR3, the DNA is TGCGCCAGCAGCACCGGGAAGCTGACACCCACAGATACGCAGTATTTT.

This sequence joins TRBV10-2 and TRBJ1-2; TRBD1 matches at 8 bases. V lost 6 bases to trimming and J lost 4 bases; unmatched junction nucleotides: 4. Germline CDR1 reads WSHSY; CDR2 reads SAAADI. The CDR3 spans 13 residues. CDR3 region: CASSPTGGYGYTF. The CDR3 DNA follows: TGCGCCAGCAGCCCCACAGGGGGCTATGGCTACACCTTC.

In this sample, this clone turned up many times. The chain has TRBV15 and TRBJ1-5, with a tentative D call TRBD1 (6 bases). Germline V gene lookup returns CDR1 LNHNV and CDR2 YYDKDF (reference sequence). The V end was cut by 6 bases, the J end by 2 bases, with 14 bases between. The CDR3 covers 15 residues. The CDR3 loop is CATSPDRLGNQPQHF. CDR3 DNA: TGTGCCACCAGTCCAGACAGGCTGGGCAATCAGCCCCAGCATTTT.

The chain couples TRBV25-1 to TRBJ2-2; 7 bases match TRBD2. CDR1 is MGHDK, CDR2 SYGVNS, per germline. The CDR3 runs 15 residues. The V segment lost 6 bases and the J segment 2 bases; nucleotides outside the gene matches: 6. The CDR3 loop is CASRSASGNTGELFF. The CDR3, as DNA: TGTGCCAGCAGGTCGGCTAGCGGTAACACCGGGGAGCTGTTTTTT.

The V call is TRBV25-1, the J call TRBJ2-1; no reliable D call. With 5 bases removed from V and 5 bases from J, the gap between germline ends came to 22 bases. Looked up from germline, CDR1 is MGHDK and CDR2 is SYGVNS. CDR3 length: 17 amino acids. CDR3 residues: CASSKTIAKLEDNEQFF. The CDR3, as DNA: TGTGCCAGCAGTAAAACTATAGCCAAACTTGAAGACAATGAGCAGTTCTTC.

The CDR3 nucleotides are TGTGCCAGCTCACTCCATAGCGGTGCAACTAATGAAAAACTGTTTTTT. Encoded protein: CASSLHSGATNEKLFF. The chain couples TRBV18 to TRBJ1-4; no firm D call. Germline CDR1 reads KGHSH; CDR2 reads LQKENI. Trimming pared 4 bases from V and 0 bases from J, leaving 12 bases between. The CDR3 spans 16 residues.

The chain combines TRBV5-5 with TRBJ2-3, with D perhaps given as TRBD1 or TRBD2 (5 bases each). With 2 bases removed from V and 2 bases from J, the gap between germline ends came to 18 bases. Germline V gene lookup returns CDR1 SGHKS and CDR2 YYEKEE (reference sequence). The CDR3 contains 17 residues. The chain's CDR3 is CASSLLWDGTYTDTQYF. The CDR3 DNA sequence: TGTGCCAGCAGCTTACTTTGGGACGGAACGTACACAGATACGCAGTATTTT.

This chain links TRBV30 with TRBJ1-1; possibly TRBD1 for D (5 bases). Germline CDR1 GTSNPN, CDR2 SVGIG (reference sequence). The CDR3 totals 11 residues. Trimming removed 3 bases from V and 11 bases from J, with 13 bases in between. This CDR3 is CAWSAGGRAFF. For the CDR3, the DNA is TGTGCCTGGAGCGCTGGGGGGAGGGCTTTCTTT.

This clone showed up just once. This chain uses TRBV6-1 with TRBJ1-3; D is ambiguous. The germline V gene encodes CDR1 MNHNS and CDR2 SASEGT. This CDR3 contains 17 residues. V was shortened by 1 base and J by 8 bases, with 21 bases between the two germline ends. The CDR3 DNA is TGTGCCAGCAGTGAAGGGACGGAGCGTGTCTGGAGGGACACCATATATTTT. Translating gives CASSEGTERVWRDTIYF.